These 17 T cell receptor beta chains originate from one sample sequenced in a study of Ad26.COV2.S vaccination and SARS-CoV-2 variants. Described treatment: approximately 18 received Ad26.COV2.S at low or high dose, single or two shots; about 5 received placebo; per-sample allocation not given. Material that was analyzed had been drawn on day 63 after the first vaccine or placebo injection. Generated by immunoSEQ multiplex PCR, the TCRdb table keeps only in-frame clones and is missing some. The sample has more than 250,000 clones, around 87% seen once; the top ten hold 2.5% to 3.5%. The sequencing used peripheral blood, collected in a trial of Ad26.COV2.S vaccine versus placebo. All receptors derive from a person aged 18-65 years who received the Ad26.COV2.S COVID-19 vaccine or a placebo.

This clone was recorded once. The J gene is TRBJ1-2, the V gene TRBV27; D gene ambiguous. Germline CDR1 reads MNHEY; CDR2 reads SMNVEV (reference sequence). The V and J ends lost 4 bases and 3 bases respectively, with 12 bases between them. The CDR3 runs 14 residues. The CDR3 sequence: CASSSAPLDYGYTF. In DNA form, the CDR3 reads TGTGCCAGCAGTTCCGCCCCCCTCGACTATGGCTACACCTTC.

This sequence joins TRBV5-1 and TRBJ2-7, with 12 bases lining up with TRBD1. Germline V CDR1 and CDR2: SGHRS, YFSETQ. The V gene end was trimmed by 1 base and the J gene end by 5 bases; junction bases not matched to a gene: 4. The CDR3 runs to 15 residues. The CDR3 DNA sequence: TGCGCCAGCAGCTTGTCGGGACAGGGGGCCCACGAGCAGTACTTC. It is translated as CASSLSGQGAHEQYF.

This clone was counted a few times. V is TRBV7-2 and J is TRBJ1-3; the D gene is possibly TRBD1 (6 bases). This CDR3 spans 17 amino acids. V was pared by 5 bases and J by 0 bases, with 17 bases between. The V gene's germline CDR1 is SGHTA and CDR2 FQGNSA. In nucleotides, the CDR3 is TGTGCCAGCAGCCGTATTTTGATACAGGGCTCTGGAAACACCATATATTTT. Protein: CASSRILIQGSGNTIYF.

Comment on this clone: The limits of the CDR3 on the DNA are not certain, so only TCRdb's listed CDR3 is given. V usage is TRBV21-1 and J usage is TRBJ2-1. TRBV21-1 is assigned pseudogene status. The CDR3 spans 18 residues, counting both ends. The CDR3 spells CASSLEVWARGSYNEQFF.

The rearrangement links TRBV24-1 to TRBJ2-7, with a possible D match to TRBD1 (6 bases). The ends were cut back, 0 bases at V and 1 base at J, with 9 bases in the middle. The germline gives CDR1 KGHDR, CDR2 SFDVKD. CDR3 size: 15 residues. CDR3 nucleotide sequence: TGTGCCACCAGTGATTTGGGGGGCAAATCCTACGAGCAGTACTTC. Residues: CATSDLGGKSYEQYF.

J is TRBJ1-3 and V is TRBV4-1, with D unresolved. Germline V gives CDR1 MGHRA, CDR2 YSYEKL. V was pared by 0 bases and J by 0 bases, with 9 bases between. The CDR3 runs to 16 residues. The CDR3 coding sequence is TGCGCCAGCAGCCAAGAGTCGCCCTTCTCTGGAAACACCATATATTTT. Translating it yields CASSQESPFSGNTIYF.

The chain couples TRBV2 to TRBJ1-1; D not resolved. This CDR3 is built from 13 residues. Trimming stripped 4 bases from V and 1 base from J, with 7 bases between. Germline V gene lookup returns CDR1 SNHLY and CDR2 FYNNEI. CDR3 in amino acids: CASSASWNTEAFF. Here the CDR3 DNA reads TGTGCCAGCAGTGCCTCGTGGAACACTGAAGCTTTCTTT.

The chain links TRBV10-1 to TRBJ2-1; no clear D. Germline V gene data show CDR1 as WNHNN and CDR2 as SYGVQD (reference sequence). The CDR3 is 13 residues long. Between the trimmed V and J ends, which lost 9 bases and 2 bases, there was a span of 11 bases. DNA for the CDR3: TGCGCCAGTAGTTACACTCCCTACAATGAGCAGTTCTTC. This gives the protein CASSYTPYNEQFF.

The chain joins TRBV9 to TRBJ1-1; D might be TRBD1 (5 bases). CDR3 length: 14 amino acids. CDR1 is SGDLS and CDR2 is YYNGEE in the germline V gene. The V end lost 4 bases, the J end lost 2 bases, and 12 bases lay between the germline ends. CDR3 protein: CASSTAGLNTEAFF. The CDR3 DNA reads as TGTGCCAGCAGCACAGCGGGACTCAACACTGAAGCTTTCTTT.

The chain has TRBV19 and TRBJ1-3; D possibly corresponds to TRBD1 (5 bases). The CDR3 runs 14 residues. V was cut by 7 bases and J by 2 bases, with 12 bases left in between. Germline assignment: CDR1 LNHDA and CDR2 SQIVND (reference sequence). In DNA form, the CDR3 reads TGTGCCAGTATTCAGGGACTGACTGGAAACACCATATATTTT. It translates to CASIQGLTGNTIYF.

The chain links TRBV5-1 to TRBJ2-7; D might be TRBD1 (6 bases). V was clipped by 0 bases and J by 3 bases, with 10 bases between them. The germline V gene encodes CDR1 SGHRS and CDR2 YFSETQ. CDR3 length equals 14 residues. In DNA, the CDR3 is TGCGCCAGCAGCTTGGCCGCGGACAGCTACGAGCAGTACTTC. It translates to CASSLAADSYEQYF.

The chain joins TRBV5-1 to TRBJ1-1; 8 bases align to TRBD1. The CDR3 contains 14 residues. Germline V gene data show CDR1 as SGHRS and CDR2 as YFSETQ. Trimming removed 0 bases from V and 5 bases from J; junction bases left unmatched: 3. The CDR3 nucleotides read TGCGCCAGCAGCTTGGGACAGGGGAGGACTGAAGCTTTCTTT. Protein: CASSLGQGRTEAFF.

The genes are TRBV12-3 or TRBV12-4 and TRBJ1-2; possibly TRBD1 for D (5 bases). This CDR3 contains 13 residues. Trimming removed 6 bases at V and 3 bases at J, with 11 bases between. CDR3 region: CASSVWGDYGYTF. The CDR3 DNA is TGTGCCAGCAGCGTTTGGGGGGACTATGGCTACACCTTC.

V is TRBV6-6 and J is TRBJ2-5; possibly TRBD2 for D (5 bases). CDR3 length: 15 amino acids. Germline CDR1 reads MNHNY; CDR2 reads SVGAGI (reference sequence). Trimming removed 2 bases from V and 4 bases from J, with 14 bases in between. Here the CDR3 reads CASSYGLAYGETQYF. Here the CDR3 DNA reads TGTGCCAGCAGTTACGGGTTAGCGTATGGAGAGACCCAGTACTTC.

The J gene is TRBJ1-5, the V gene TRBV29-1; 10 bases are a match to TRBD1. V was clipped by 6 bases and J by 6 bases; unmatched bases: 5. Looked up from germline, CDR1 is SQVTM and CDR2 is ANQGSEA. This CDR3 comprises 13 residues. CDR3 DNA: TGCAGCGTAAGGGGACAGGGGAGTCAGCCCCAGCATTTT. It specifies CSVRGQGSQPQHF.

The rearrangement uses TRBV4-1 and TRBJ1-2; unclear D gene. The germline V gene encodes CDR1 MGHRA and CDR2 YSYEKL. This CDR3 comprises 15 residues. The ends were cut back, 0 bases at V and 7 bases at J, with 15 bases in the middle. CDR3 loop: CASSQDLRPASGYTF. The CDR3 DNA sequence: TGCGCCAGCAGCCAAGATTTAAGGCCAGCCTCTGGCTACACCTTC.

The V and J genes are TRBV5-1 and TRBJ1-1, with a possible D match to TRBD1 (5 bases). The germline CDR1 and CDR2 sequences are SGHRS and YFSETQ. V gave up 0 bases and J gave up 1 base, with 13 bases separating them. The CDR3 covers 16 residues. The CDR3 DNA reads as TGCGCCAGCAGCTTGGGAGGTGCGGGGCCGAACACTGAAGCTTTCTTT. This codes for CASSLGGAGPNTEAFF.